This TCR beta chain was observed in a study of blood T cell repertoires in COVID-19. Trimming pared 8 bases from V and 7 bases from J, leaving 7 bases between. Germline values: CDR1 LNHDA, CDR2 SQIVND (reference sequence). The CDR3 is made up of 10 amino acids. Method: immunoSEQ multiplex PCR; TCRdb's copy keeps in-frame clones and lacks some. The sample gives approximately 180,000 clones, around 85% of which show up once; 9.5% to 12% is in the top ten. The source is a human donor with active or convalescent COVID-19. The donor label of this sample is uncertain. The V call is TRBV19, the J call TRBJ2-3; D is possibly TRBD1 (5 bases). Sample: peripheral blood. CDR3 sequence reads: CASGAYTQYF. Written as DNA, the CDR3 is TGTGCCAGTGGGGCATATACGCAGTATTTT. Using reference TRBV19 and TRBJ2-3 for the parts outside the CDR3, the full variable domain is DGGITQSPKYLFRKEGQNVTLSCEQNLNHDAMYWYRQDPGQGLRLIYYSQIVNDFQKGDIAEGYSVSREKKESFPLTVTSAQKNPTAFYLCASGAYTQYFGPGTRLTVL.